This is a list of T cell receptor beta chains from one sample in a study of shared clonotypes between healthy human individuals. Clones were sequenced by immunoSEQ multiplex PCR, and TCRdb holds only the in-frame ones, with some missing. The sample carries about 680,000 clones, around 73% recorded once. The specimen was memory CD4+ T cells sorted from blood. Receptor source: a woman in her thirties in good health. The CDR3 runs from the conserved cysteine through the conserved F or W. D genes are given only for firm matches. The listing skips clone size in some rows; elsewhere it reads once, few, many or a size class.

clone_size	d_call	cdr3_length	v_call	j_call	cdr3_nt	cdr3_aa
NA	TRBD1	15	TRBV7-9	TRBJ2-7	TGTGCCAGCAGCTTCCGGGACAGGGCCTCCCGGGAGCAGTACTTC	CASSFRDRASREQYF
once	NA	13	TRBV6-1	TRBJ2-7	TGTGCCAGCAGTGGGACAGAACCCTACGAGCAGTACTTC	CASSGTEPYEQYF
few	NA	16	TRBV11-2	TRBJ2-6	TGTGCCAGCAGCTTAGAATCCGGGTCTGGGGCCAACGTCCTGACTTTC	CASSLESGSGANVLTF
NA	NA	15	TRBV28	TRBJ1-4	TGTGCCAGCAGTTTTGGGTACACAACTAATGAAAAACTGTTTTTT	CASSFGYTTNEKLFF
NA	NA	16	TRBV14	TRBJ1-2	TGTGCCAGCAGCCAAGATTTGGGCAGGGATGGCTATGGCTACACCTTC	CASSQDLGRDGYGYTF
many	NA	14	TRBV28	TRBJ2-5	TGTGCCAGCAGTTTTCGTCGGGGATTGGAGACCCAGTACTTC	CASSFRRGLETQYF
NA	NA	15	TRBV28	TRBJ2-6	TGTGCCAGCAGCCCACACAACTCTGGGGCCAACGTCCTGACTTTC	CASSPHNSGANVLTF
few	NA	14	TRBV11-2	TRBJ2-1	TGTGCCAGCAGCTTAGGGGTGGGGGCCGGAGAGCAGTTCTTC	CASSLGVGAGEQFF
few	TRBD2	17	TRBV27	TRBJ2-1	TGTGCCAGCAGTTTATCGCCGAGGGCGGGAGGACGAAACCAGCAGTTCTTC	CASSLSPRAGGRNQQFF
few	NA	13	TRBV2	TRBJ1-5	TGTGCCAGCAATACAGGGCTTTATCAGCCCCAGCATTTT	CASNTGLYQPQHF
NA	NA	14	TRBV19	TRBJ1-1	TGTGCCAGTAGCGATGGACAGTTGAACACTGAAGCTTTCTTT	CASSDGQLNTEAFF
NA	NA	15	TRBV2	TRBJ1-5	TGTGCCAGCAGTGAAATACAGGCAAGCAATCAGCCCCAGCATTTT	CASSEIQASNQPQHF
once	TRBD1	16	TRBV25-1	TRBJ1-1	TGTGCCAGCAGTGGGGACTGGGACAGGGGTGGGACTGAAGCTTTCTTT	CASSGDWDRGGTEAFF
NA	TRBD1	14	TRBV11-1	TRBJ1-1	TGTGCCAGCAGCTTAATGGACAGGGACACTGAAGCTTTCTTT	CASSLMDRDTEAFF
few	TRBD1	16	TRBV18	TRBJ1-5	TGTGCCAGCTCACAGGGACAGGGGGCGACAGGTCAGCCCCAGCATTTT	CASSQGQGATGQPQHF
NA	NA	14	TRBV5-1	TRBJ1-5	TGCGCCAGCAGCTTGGATGGACCCAATCAGCCCCAGCATTTT	CASSLDGPNQPQHF
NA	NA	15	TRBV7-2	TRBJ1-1	TGTGCCAGCAGCTTAAGCCCGGGGGCGGCCGGGAAAGCTTTCTTT	CASSLSPGAAGKAFF
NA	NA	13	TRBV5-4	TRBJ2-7	TGTGCCAGCAGCTCGGGACACTCCTACGAGCAGTACTTC	CASSSGHSYEQYF
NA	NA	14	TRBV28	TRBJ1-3	TGTGCCAGCTCTACGGAGAGCTCTGGAAACACCATATATTTT	CASSTESSGNTIYF
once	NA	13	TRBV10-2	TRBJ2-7	TGCGCCAGCGGGGGGGACAGATCCTACGAGCAGTACTTC	CASGGDRSYEQYF
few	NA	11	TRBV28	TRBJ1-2	TGTGCCACCCAGGCTAACTATGGCTACACCTTC	CATQANYGYTF
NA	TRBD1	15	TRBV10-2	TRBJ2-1	TGCGCCAGCAGATTAGGCAGGGGGCAGGTTGGTGAGCAGTTCTTC	CASRLGRGQVGEQFF
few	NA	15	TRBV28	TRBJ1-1	TGTGCCAGCAGTTTCCAGGGACACCCGAACACTGAAGCTTTCTTT	CASSFQGHPNTEAFF
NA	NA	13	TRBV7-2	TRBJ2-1	TGTGCCAGCAGCTGGGGACAAAACAATGAGCAGTTCTTC	CASSWGQNNEQFF
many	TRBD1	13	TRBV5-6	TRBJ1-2	TGTGCCAGCAGGCGACAGGGCAGCTATGGCTACACCTTC	CASRRQGSYGYTF
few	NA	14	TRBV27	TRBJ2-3	TGTGCCAGCAGACCCCCGGGGCGAGGAGATACGCAGTATTTT	CASRPPGRGDTQYF
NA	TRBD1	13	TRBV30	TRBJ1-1	TGTGCCGCGAGCAGAGGGGGCTTCACTGAAGCTTTCTTT	CAASRGGFTEAFF
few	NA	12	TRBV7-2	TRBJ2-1	TGTGCCAGCAGCCGCGGACGGGGAGAGCAGTTCTTC	CASSRGRGEQFF